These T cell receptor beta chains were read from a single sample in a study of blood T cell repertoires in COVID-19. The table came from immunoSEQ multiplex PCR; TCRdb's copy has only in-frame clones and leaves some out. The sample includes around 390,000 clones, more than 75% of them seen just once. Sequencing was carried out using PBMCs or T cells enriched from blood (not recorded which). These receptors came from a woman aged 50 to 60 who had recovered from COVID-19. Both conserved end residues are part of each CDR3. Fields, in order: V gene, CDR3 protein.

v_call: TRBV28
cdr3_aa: CASSLTGIYGYTF

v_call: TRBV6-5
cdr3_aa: CASSYQTGGFTEAFF

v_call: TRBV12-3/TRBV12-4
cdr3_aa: CASSLLAEETQYF

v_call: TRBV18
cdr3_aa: CASSPREGGDNYGYTF

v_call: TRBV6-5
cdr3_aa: CASSYMGEGKLFF

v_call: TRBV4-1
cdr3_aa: CASSHHFRDRYEKLFF

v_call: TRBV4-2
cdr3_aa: CASSQGEVGTGGHNVYGYTF

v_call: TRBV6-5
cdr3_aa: CASRLRTEFNYGYTF

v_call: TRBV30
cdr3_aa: CAWSVRVTGELFF

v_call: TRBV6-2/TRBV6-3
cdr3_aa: CASSYSPRVSNTGELFF

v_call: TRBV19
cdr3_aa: CASSIVAVNTEAFF

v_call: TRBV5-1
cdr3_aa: CASSIGQGAKLSEQYF

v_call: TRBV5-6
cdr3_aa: CASSPRDRKSPGNTIYF

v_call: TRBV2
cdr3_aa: CASSEGLAGGMETQYF

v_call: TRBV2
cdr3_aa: CASRWGAENTEAFF

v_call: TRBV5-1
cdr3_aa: CASSSGQKETQYF

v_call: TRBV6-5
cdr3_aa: CASSQIQETQYF

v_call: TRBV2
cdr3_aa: CASSGGGISNQPQHF

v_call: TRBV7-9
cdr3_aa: CASSLANSAGETQYF

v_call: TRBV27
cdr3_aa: CASSSGGSNSPLHF

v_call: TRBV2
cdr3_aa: CASRPGTSGSSEQYF

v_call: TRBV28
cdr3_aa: CASSFSLGQVNTEAFF

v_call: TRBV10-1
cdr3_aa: CAGEYYGYTF

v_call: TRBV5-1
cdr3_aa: CASSLGDRDADTQYF

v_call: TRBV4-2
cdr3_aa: CASTQNLGQGTPYGYTF

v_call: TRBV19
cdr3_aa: CASRQSTDTQYF

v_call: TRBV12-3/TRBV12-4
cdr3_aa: CASSLEAVGVAFF

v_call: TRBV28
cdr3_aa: CASSLFGYRTEAFF

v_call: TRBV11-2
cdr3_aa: CASSQGQGATNEKLFF

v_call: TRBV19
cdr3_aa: CASSIGLASTDTQYF

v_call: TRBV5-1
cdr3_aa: CASSLGHTSGANVLTF

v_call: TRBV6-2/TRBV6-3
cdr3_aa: CASSYSVTTYSTNEKLFF